This TCR beta chain is drawn from a study of blood T cell repertoires in COVID-19 (dated by TCRdb to the early 2020s). With respect to the entire study: Collaborator samples came from the United States, Italy and Spain and covered acute and convalescent phases of COVID-19. The material from the prospective study consisted of cDNA or gDNA derived from T cells, B-cell-depleted T cells, or PBMCs. The dataset comprised deeply sampled blood TCRbeta repertoires from subjects exposed to, actively infected with, or recovered from COVID-19. The repertoires were released in a freely available public database intended as a resource for research on the immune response to SARS-CoV-2. Samples came from the ongoing ImmuneRACE study (first 160 participants) plus 1,254 subjects from 6 global collaborators. A de-identified subject ID, COVID-19 status, age in years and sex were almost always included in the sample metadata. HLA class I and class II types, where available, came from metadata supplied by the sample provider rather than from assay-based typing.

The immunoSEQ Assay, a bias-controlled multiplex PCR, was used to amplify TCRbeta CDR3 regions from genomic DNA. In the original analysis: The number of nucleated cells in each sample was estimated from the amplification of reference gene primers within the assay. Sequence reads were collapsed and filtered to measure the absolute abundance of every unique TCRbeta CDR3 rearrangement. Productive Simpson clonality was computed per sample as the square root of Simpson's diversity index over productive rearrangements. TCRdb took this table from immuneACCESS and kept in-frame rearrangements with V and J called. Such tables lack part of the clones; where checked against another copy, unresolved V genes explain under half of the gap, and the rest is unexplained. D and trimming come from the DNA, and the V and J calls and clone size come from that table. The sample data list about 310,000 clones, and around nine tenths of these were observed just once. 1.3% of the sample rests with the top ten.

V was cut back by 0 bases and J by 5 bases, leaving a gap of 6 bases between them. According to the germline V gene, CDR1 reads SGHRS and CDR2 reads YFSETQ. Spanning cysteine to phenylalanine, the CDR3 consists of 13 amino acids. The entry retains the CDR3 DNA only, 39 bases that are in frame from base 1. Notes on this clone: Its binding antigen is unknown. It has no much larger one-base neighbor in the sample; base qualities were not kept.

Whole blood was collected in K2EDTA tubes by collaborating institutions according to the institutions' own protocols. For TCRbeta analysis, collaborator samples were shipped as frozen whole blood, as isolated PBMCs, or as DNA extracted from either sample type. Results the study describes overall, beyond this receptor: Clinical and demographic metadata were provided uncurated, with the amount varying by source and participant.

Recombination connected TRBV5-1 to TRBJ2-1, with TRBD1 perhaps the D gene, on 5 matching bases. This sequence was found in a man between 65 and 79 years old with acute or convalescent COVID-19. Material for sequencing was peripheral blood. The CDR3 is CASSLETDNEQFF. The base sequence is TGCGCCAGCAGCTTGGAGACAGACAATGAGCAGTTCTTC.